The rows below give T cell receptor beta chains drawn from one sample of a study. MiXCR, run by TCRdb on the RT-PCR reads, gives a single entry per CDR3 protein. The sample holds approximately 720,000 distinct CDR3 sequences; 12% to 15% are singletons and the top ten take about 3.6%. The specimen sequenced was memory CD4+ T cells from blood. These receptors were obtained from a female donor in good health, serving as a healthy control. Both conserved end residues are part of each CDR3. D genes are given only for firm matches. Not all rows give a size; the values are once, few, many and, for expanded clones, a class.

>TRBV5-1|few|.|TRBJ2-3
TGCGCCAGCTTCTCCCAGATGGGTACGCAGTATTTT
CASFSQMGTQYF
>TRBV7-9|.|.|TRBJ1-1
TGTGCCAGCAGCTTTCGGGGTGTTAGGAACACTGAAGCTTTCTTT
CASSFRGVRNTEAFF
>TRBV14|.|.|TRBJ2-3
TGTGCCAGCAGCCGTCGCCCCACAGATACGCAGTATTTT
CASSRRPTDTQYF
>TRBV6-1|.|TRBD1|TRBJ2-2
TGTGCCAGCAGGGACGGACAGGGGGTCGCCGGGGAGCTGTTTTTT
CASRDGQGVAGELFF
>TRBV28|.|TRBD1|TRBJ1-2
TGTGCCAGCAGTGTCCGGGACAGCACACTCTATGGCTACACCTTC
CASSVRDSTLYGYTF
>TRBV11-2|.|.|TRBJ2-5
TGTGCCAGCAGCTTAGCGGTGGGGGCGGGAGAGACCCAGTACTTC
CASSLAVGAGETQYF
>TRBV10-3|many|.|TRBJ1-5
TGTGCCATCAGTGAGGGGTCTGACTGGAGCAATCAGCCCCAGCATTTT
CAISEGSDWSNQPQHF
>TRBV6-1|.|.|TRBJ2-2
TGTGCCAGCAGTGAACTGGGAACGAACACCGGGGAGCTGTTTTTT
CASSELGTNTGELFF
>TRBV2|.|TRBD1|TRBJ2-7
TGTGCCAGCAGTGTCGGGACAGGGCACGAGCAGTACTTC
CASSVGTGHEQYF
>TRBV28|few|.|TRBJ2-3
TGTGCCAGCAGTTCTCCCGGTAGCGCTACAGGCACAGATACGCAGTATTTT
CASSSPGSATGTDTQYF
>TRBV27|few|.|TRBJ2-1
TGTGCCAGCAGTTTACGGCAGGGTGTGAGCTCCTACAATGAGCAGTTCTTC
CASSLRQGVSSYNEQFF
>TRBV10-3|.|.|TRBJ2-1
TGTGCCATCAGTGAGTCTGCCGACGCTGGAGGGGAGCAGTTCTTC
CAISESADAGGEQFF
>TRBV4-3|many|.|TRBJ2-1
TGCGCCAGCAGGGAAAGGGGGAACGGTGAGCAGTTCTTC
CASRERGNGEQFF
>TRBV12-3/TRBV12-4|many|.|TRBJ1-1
TGTGCCAGCAGCCCCGGGGCCCGGGGCACTGAAGCTTTCTTT
CASSPGARGTEAFF
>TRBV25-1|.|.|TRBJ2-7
TGTGCCAGCAGAGAGGGGGGGGTACATGGCGAGCAGTACTTC
CASREGGVHGEQYF
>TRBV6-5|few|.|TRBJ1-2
TGTGCCAGCAGTTACATCGGGGGCGTGGGACTGGGAGGCTACACCTTC
CASSYIGGVGLGGYTF
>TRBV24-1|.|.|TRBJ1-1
TGTGCCACCAGTGATACAGCGCAAGCTTTCTTT
CATSDTAQAFF
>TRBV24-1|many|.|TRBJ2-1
TGTGCCACCAGTGATCGACAGAAAACTACCGTGGGGTACAATGAGCAGTTCTTC
CATSDRQKTTVGYNEQFF
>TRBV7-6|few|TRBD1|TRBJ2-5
TGTGCCAGCAGCTCCCTGAACTACAGGGGCCAAGAGACCCAGTACTTC
CASSSLNYRGQETQYF
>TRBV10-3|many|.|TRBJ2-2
TGTGCCATCAGGATTACAGCGGCAACCACCGGGGAGCTGTTTTTT
CAIRITAATTGELFF
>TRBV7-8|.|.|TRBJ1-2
TGTGCCAGCAGCCTAATCCCGGAGGGGACACAGGGCTACACCTTC
CASSLIPEGTQGYTF
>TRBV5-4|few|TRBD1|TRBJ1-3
TGTGCCAGCAGCTCCGGACAGGAACGCTCTGGAAACACCATATATTTT
CASSSGQERSGNTIYF
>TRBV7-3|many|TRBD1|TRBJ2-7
TGTGCCAGCAGCACCTGGACAGGGGCCGAGCAGTACTTC
CASSTWTGAEQYF